Reported below is one T cell receptor beta chain. There were no patients who had received any treatment before thyroid surgery. The V end was cut by 7 bases, the J end by 4 bases, with 13 bases between. CDR1 SEHNR and CDR2 FQNEAQ come from the germline V gene (reference sequence). CDR3 length: 14 amino acids. This specimen belongs to a study of metastatic and nonmetastatic thyroid tumors. At the level of the study: Comparison of repertoires was carried out across blood and tumor or nodule tissue from malignant and benign thyroid patients.

TCRdb re-processed the PCR reads through MiXCR. Here the sample spans some 22,000 clones, around 20% being singletons. The chain carries TRBV7-9 and TRBJ2-2; D is undetermined. This TCR was sampled from a male donor with papillary thyroid cancer or a benign thyroid nodule (not recorded which). Some clones in this sample may be carry-over from other donors' samples. The sequenced sample consisted of blood. CDR3 sequence (DNA): TGTGCCAGCATCTCCCCGGTGACCACCGGGGAGCTGTTTTTT. Protein sequence: CASISPVTTGELFF.